The 16 T cell receptor beta chains below all came from one sample that was sequenced in a study of T cells after posttransplantation cyclophosphamide. Busulfan-fludarabine conditioning, marrow transplant, and cyclophosphamide on days +3 and +4 were administered. The protocol was immunoSEQ multiplex PCR, while the TCRdb copy is restricted to in-frame clones and leaves out a portion. The table includes fewer than 12,000 clones, about 89% detected once. The sequenced sample was CD4+ T cells sorted from PBMCs, obtained after allogeneic stem cell transplant with posttransplant cyclophosphamide. The receptors originated from a young adult male patient who received an allogeneic stem cell transplant from a related donor, was CMV-positive, and had acute GVHD only. The T cells may partly be graft donor cells.

The CDR3 loop reads CSVATGTGNTIYF. CDR3 coding DNA: TGCAGCGTTGCGACAGGGACTGGAAACACCATATATTTT. This chain uses TRBV29-1 with TRBJ1-3; the match to TRBD1 covers 7 bases. Germline V CDR1 and CDR2: SQVTM, ANQGSEA. The CDR3 covers 13 residues. With 4 bases clipped from V and 2 bases from J, the junction kept 2 bases outside the gene matches.

This clone turned up a few times. The chain employs TRBV30 and TRBJ1-2, with 7 bases that match TRBD1. Germline V gives CDR1 GTSNPN, CDR2 SVGIG (reference sequence). V dropped 0 bases and J dropped 8; count of bases not matched to a gene: 15. The CDR3 length is 16 residues. CDR3 loop: CAWSVYFPGAGGGYTF. As DNA, the CDR3 is TGTGCCTGGAGTGTATATTTTCCAGGGGCAGGGGGAGGCTACACCTTC.

The chain is built from TRBV7-2 and TRBJ2-5; 8 bases are a match to TRBD1. The germline V gene encodes CDR1 SGHTA and CDR2 FQGNSA. The V segment lost 5 bases and the J segment 2 bases; nucleotides outside the gene matches: 4. The CDR3 extends over 14 amino acids. The CDR3 loop reads CASSPDRVQETQYF. The CDR3 DNA reads as TGTGCCAGCAGCCCGGACAGGGTACAAGAGACCCAGTACTTC.

The rearrangement links TRBV6-5 to TRBJ2-3; TRBD1 matches at 8 bases. Trimming took 0 bases from V and 2 from J; bases not matched to a gene: 4. This CDR3 has 16 residues. Per germline, CDR1 MNHEY and CDR2 SVGAGI. The CDR3 coding sequence is TGTGCCAGCAGTTACTCGTCGGGACAGGCCACAGATACGCAGTATTTT. It translates to CASSYSSGQATDTQYF.

By share of the sample, this clone is large. The chain's CDR3 is CSVAISGDEKLFF. In DNA form, the CDR3 reads TGCAGCGTTGCGATATCAGGGGACGAAAAACTGTTTTTT. The genes are TRBV29-1 and TRBJ1-4, with a possible D match to TRBD1 (6 bases). The V gene's germline CDR1 is SQVTM and CDR2 ANQGSEA. The ends were cut back, 4 bases at V and 8 bases at J, with 14 bases in the middle. CDR3 length equals 13 residues.

The rearrangement links TRBV10-1 to TRBJ1-1; D remains ambiguous. The CDR3 has 14 residues. The germline V gene encodes CDR1 WNHNN and CDR2 SYGVQD (reference sequence). V was trimmed by 2 bases and J by 1 base, leaving 8 bases between them. CDR3 DNA: TGCGCCAGCAGTGAGAACCCAGGGAACACTGAAGCTTTCTTT. It yields the protein CASSENPGNTEAFF.

The chain employs TRBV2 and TRBJ1-1; TRBD1 agrees at 7 bases. In germline, CDR1 is SNHLY, CDR2 FYNNEI. V was pared by 8 bases and J by 0 bases, with 3 bases of the junction left unmatched. The CDR3 sequence is 13 residues long. Written as DNA, the CDR3 is TGTGCCAGCGGGACAGAAGTGAACACTGAAGCTTTCTTT. Protein sequence: CASGTEVNTEAFF.

The V and J genes are TRBV9 and TRBJ2-3; 8 positions agree with TRBD2. Germline CDR1 reads SGDLS; CDR2 reads YYNGEE. The CDR3 spans 14 residues. With 4 bases clipped from V and 2 bases from J, the junction kept 3 bases outside the gene matches. This CDR3 reads CASSPGLATDTQYF. CDR3 bases: TGTGCCAGCAGCCCTGGACTAGCCACAGATACGCAGTATTTT.

This chain joins TRBV23-1 and TRBJ2-7, with unresolved D. TRBV23-1 is an ORF for which the function is uncertain. CDR3 length equals 17 residues. Deletions cut 1 base from V and 0 bases from J, with 16 bases between. CDR3 loop: CASSQCRERHSSYEQYF. The CDR3 nucleotides are TGCGCCAGCAGTCAATGTCGAGAAAGACACAGCTCCTACGAGCAGTACTTC.

The V and J genes are TRBV7-2 and TRBJ2-1; TRBD2 agrees at 8 bases. Germline CDR1 reads SGHTA; CDR2 reads FQGNSA. Trimming cost V 5 bases and J 1 base; bases outside gene matches: 13. This CDR3 comprises 18 residues. Here the CDR3 reads CASSKSGTSGMSYNEQFF. CDR3 DNA: TGTGCCAGCAGCAAAAGTGGCACTAGCGGAATGTCCTACAATGAGCAGTTCTTC.

The chain is built from TRBV19 and TRBJ2-1, with a possible D match to TRBD2 (6 bases). Trimming stripped 7 bases from V and 5 bases from J, with 18 bases between. CDR1 is LNHDA and CDR2 is SQIVND in the germline V gene (reference sequence). The CDR3 is made up of 15 amino acids. The CDR3 region is CASKQKLDYHNEQFF. Written as DNA, the CDR3 is TGTGCCAGTAAACAAAAACTGGACTACCACAATGAGCAGTTCTTC.

CDR3 region: CASTRTTSWGDNEQFF. CDR3 nucleotide sequence: TGTGCCAGTACCCGAACGACTAGCTGGGGGGATAATGAGCAGTTCTTC. The rearrangement uses TRBV19 and TRBJ2-1; the match to TRBD2 covers 7 bases. The ends lost 7 bases at V and 7 bases at J; junction bases unmatched: 16. Germline values: CDR1 LNHDA, CDR2 SQIVND (reference sequence). The length of the CDR3 is 16 residues.

The chain has TRBV19 and TRBJ2-3; 7 bases line up with TRBD2. CDR1 is LNHDA and CDR2 is SQIVND in the germline V gene (reference sequence). The CDR3 length is 15 residues. V was clipped by 3 bases and J by 3 bases; unmatched bases: 6. CDR3 residues: CASSIIAGETDTQYF. The DNA for the CDR3 is TGTGCCAGTAGTATTATTGCGGGGGAGACAGATACGCAGTATTTT. The whole variable domain, filled in from reference TRBV19 and TRBJ2-3, reads DGGITQSPKYLFRKEGQNVTLSCEQNLNHDAMYWYRQDPGQGLRLIYYSQIVNDFQKGDIAEGYSVSREKKESFPLTVTSAQKNPTAFYLCASSIIAGETDTQYFGPGTRLTVL.

This chain joins TRBV7-8 and TRBJ1-1; D not resolved. V was trimmed by 1 base and J by 1 base, leaving 7 bases between them. Per germline, CDR1 SGHVS and CDR2 FQNEAQ. This CDR3 has 14 amino acids. The CDR3 loop is CASSLESGNTEAFF. The CDR3 nucleotides are TGTGCCAGCAGCTTAGAATCGGGGAACACTGAAGCTTTCTTT.

The chain is built from TRBV19 and TRBJ1-2, with TRBD1 as a possible D gene (5 bases). Per germline, CDR1 LNHDA and CDR2 SQIVND (reference sequence). Trimming took 3 bases from V and 2 from J, leaving 13 bases between them. This CDR3 spans 15 amino acids. Here the CDR3 reads CASSIGQGGNYGYTF. The CDR3 DNA reads TGTGCCAGTAGTATTGGGCAGGGTGGGAACTATGGCTACACCTTC.

This chain links TRBV10-3 with TRBJ2-3, with 8 bases fitting TRBD2. The CDR3 consists of 13 residues. V lost 7 bases and J lost 4; bases outside the gene matches: 4. CDR1 ENHRY and CDR2 SYGVKD come from the germline V gene. The CDR3 sequence: CAITPGLADTQYF. The CDR3 DNA reads TGTGCCATCACCCCGGGACTAGCAGATACGCAGTATTTT.